Included here is one T cell receptor beta chain sequence, with context. TCR analog templates of synthetic origin were spiked into each PCR. Generated by immunoSEQ multiplex PCR, the TCRdb table keeps only in-frame clones and is missing some. The data show 25,000 to 35,000 clones, with about 89% seen just once and roughly 3.5% held by the top ten. The data were taken from a study of PD-L1 blockade in urothelial cancer. Study-level background: Earlier, patients had received 0 to 3 chemotherapy regimens.

Each patient gave between 1 and 8 samples of peripheral blood mononuclear cells, which were collected pretreatment and during treatment. With V trimmed by 2 bases and J by 5 bases, 9 bases remained unmatched. Germline CDR1 is PRHDT and CDR2 is FYEKMQ (reference sequence). This CDR3 is built from 15 residues. This receptor was obtained from a middle-aged man with urothelial cancer. The input for sequencing was PBMCs, taken around atezolizumab (anti-PD-L1) treatment. The rearrangement links TRBV13 to TRBJ2-7; 7 positions agree with TRBD2. DNA of the CDR3: TGTGCCAGCAGCTTATATCTAACTAGCGTCCACGAGCAGTACTTC. The encoded protein is CASSLYLTSVHEQYF.